This TCR beta chain appears in the sequencing data of a study of shared clonotypes between healthy human individuals. V lost 3 bases, J lost 4 bases, and 8 bases stayed unmatched. Germline loops: CDR1 SGHRS, CDR2 YFSETQ. The CDR3 has 15 amino acids. Clones were read by immunoSEQ multiplex PCR, and TCRdb kept only the in-frame ones, dropping some. Among 2,500,000 or so clones listed, approximately 94% were seen once. The specimen sequenced was naive CD4+ T cells from PBMCs. Subset defined: CD45RA+ positively selected. This receptor was obtained from a man aged 18-30 years in good health. Some clones in this sample may be carry-over from other donors' samples. This chain links TRBV5-1 with TRBJ2-5; TRBD2 aligns across 8 bases. The CDR3 is CASSSAGTRGETQYF. The CDR3 DNA reads TGCGCCAGCAGCTCGGCCGGGACTAGAGGAGAGACCCAGTACTTC.